This entry lists 27 T cell receptor beta chains sequenced from one sample in a study of blood T cell repertoires in COVID-19. Produced via immunoSEQ multiplex PCR; TCRdb's table is partial and in-frame only. The sample lists around 50,000 clones, about 87% seen once, with around 3.5% in the top ten. Sequencing was performed on peripheral blood. The receptors here all came from a human donor in a cohort sampled during active COVID-19.

The V gene is TRBV5-1, the J gene TRBJ2-1, with 12 bases that match TRBD2. Germline CDR1 and CDR2: SGHRS and YFSETQ. This CDR3 has 16 residues. V lost 4 bases, J lost 0 bases, and 2 bases stayed unmatched. CDR3 in amino acids: CASSLTSGSSYNEQFF. CDR3 in DNA: TGCGCCAGCAGCCTGACTAGCGGGAGCTCCTACAATGAGCAGTTCTTC.

The chain links TRBV30 to TRBJ2-2; 14 bases are shared with TRBD2. Per germline, CDR1 GTSNPN and CDR2 SVGIG (reference sequence). The CDR3 totals 18 residues. Trimming at V came to 4 bases and at J to 5 bases, leaving 12 bases not matched to a gene. The CDR3 DNA sequence: TGTGCCTGGACGAAATCGGGACTAGCGGGAGTGAGGACCGGGGAGCTGTTTTTT. It codes for CAWTKSGLAGVRTGELFF.

This chain links TRBV18 with TRBJ1-1; unclear D gene. The CDR3 extends over 14 amino acids. Germline V gene lookup returns CDR1 KGHSH and CDR2 LQKENI. Deletions cut 0 bases from V and 2 bases from J, with 7 bases between. The CDR3 loop reads CASSPPPLNTEAFF. The CDR3 DNA follows: TGTGCCAGCTCACCACCCCCCCTTAACACTGAAGCTTTCTTT.

The chain uses TRBV9 and TRBJ2-3; the D is unclear. Germline V gene lookup returns CDR1 SGDLS and CDR2 YYNGEE. V shed 0 bases and J shed 5 bases, with 7 bases lying between them. This CDR3 comprises 13 residues. CDR3 sequence: CASSVDGRDTQYF. CDR3 nucleotides: TGTGCCAGCAGCGTAGACGGTAGAGATACGCAGTATTTT.

The V gene is TRBV5-1, the J gene TRBJ1-2; 9 nucleotides match TRBD1. CDR3 size: 16 residues. Germline V gene lookup returns CDR1 SGHRS and CDR2 YFSETQ. With 4 bases clipped from V and 4 bases from J, the junction kept 11 bases outside the gene matches. CDR3 sequence (DNA): TGCGCCAGCAGCCCGGGAGGACAGGGGACGGGCTATGGCTACACCTTC. It translates to CASSPGGQGTGYGYTF.

The chain carries TRBV28 and TRBJ1-2; the match to TRBD1 covers 11 bases. CDR1 is MDHEN, CDR2 SYDVKM, per germline. The CDR3 sequence is 14 residues long. V lost 6 bases and J lost 7; bases outside the gene matches: 7. CDR3 sequence: CASRLDRGLGGYTF. CDR3 sequence (DNA): TGTGCCAGCAGACTGGACAGGGGGCTAGGTGGCTACACCTTC.

The V call is TRBV6-6, the J call TRBJ2-1, with D hard to call. The germline V gene has CDR1 MNHNY and CDR2 SVGAGI (reference sequence). The CDR3 covers 11 residues. V shed 6 bases and J shed 9 bases, with 9 bases lying between them. In DNA, the CDR3 is TGTGCCAGCAGCTCCGGGTCTGAGCAGTTCTTC. It is translated as CASSSGSEQFF.

The chain combines TRBV4-1 with TRBJ2-2; 10 bases align to TRBD1. The CDR3 spans 18 residues. Germline loops: CDR1 MGHRA, CDR2 YSYEKL. V was clipped by 1 base and J by 0 bases; unmatched bases: 5. The CDR3 DNA reads as TGCGCCAGCAGCCAAGCCCACGGACAGGGGGCGAACACCGGGGAGCTGTTTTTT. Its translation is CASSQAHGQGANTGELFF.

The V call is TRBV6-2 or TRBV6-3, the J call TRBJ2-2; a weak D match, TRBD1 (5 bases). V was clipped by 0 bases and J by 1 base, with 9 bases between them. Germline V CDR1 and CDR2: MNHEY, SVGEGT. CDR3 size: 16 residues. This chain's CDR3 is CASSYSIQENTGELFF. For the CDR3, the DNA is TGTGCCAGCAGTTACTCCATACAGGAGAACACCGGGGAGCTGTTTTTT.

The chain has TRBV18 and TRBJ2-5; 8 nucleotides agree with TRBD1. The CDR3 is made up of 15 amino acids. Germline V lookup: CDR1 KGHSH, CDR2 LQKENI. The ends lost 3 bases at V and 4 bases at J; junction bases unmatched: 7. The CDR3 DNA is TGTGCCAGCTCACCGCGCCAGGGGGCAGGAGAGACCCAGTACTTC. Amino acid sequence: CASSPRQGAGETQYF.

The chain joins TRBV7-2 to TRBJ2-7; maybe TRBD2 (6 bases). There are 16 residues in the CDR3. V was clipped by 1 base and J by 0 bases, with 13 bases between them. In germline, CDR1 is SGHTA, CDR2 FQGNSA. CDR3 nucleotide sequence: TGTGCCAGCAGCTTAGGGGCTAGCGCCTACTCCTACGAGCAGTACTTC. Translating it yields CASSLGASAYSYEQYF.

The genes are TRBV5-1 and TRBJ2-5; a weak D match, TRBD2 (6 bases). V was cut by 3 bases and J by 1 base, with 10 bases left in between. CDR3 length equals 14 residues. CDR1 and CDR2 (germline): SGHRS, YFSETQ. CDR3 nucleotides: TGCGCCAGCAGCTACCAGGGAGGCCAAGAGACCCAGTACTTC. Amino acid sequence: CASSYQGGQETQYF. Together with reference TRBV5-1 and TRBJ2-5, the CDR3 gives the full variable domain: KAGVTQTPRYLIKTRGQQVTLSCSPISGHRSVSWYQQTPGQGLQFLFEYFSETQRNKGNFPGRFSGRQFSNSRSEMNVSTLELGDSALYLCASSYQGGQETQYFGPGTRLLVL.

This chain links TRBV6-6 with TRBJ1-2, with no clear D. V was shortened by 4 bases and J by 6 bases, with 6 bases between the two germline ends. Germline CDR1 and CDR2: MNHNY and SVGAGI (reference sequence). The CDR3 loop spans 11 amino acids. CDR3 DNA sequence: TGTGCCAGCAGTTCGGGTAATGGCTACACCTTC. It specifies CASSSGNGYTF.

The rearrangement links TRBV10-3 to TRBJ2-4, with D tentatively TRBD2 (5 bases). The ends were cut back, 1 base at V and 1 base at J, with 11 bases in the middle. Per germline, CDR1 ENHRY and CDR2 SYGVKD. This CDR3 is built from 16 residues. CDR3 nucleotides: TGTGCCATCAGTGAGTACACGCGGGCTGCCAAAAACATTCAGTACTTC. Amino acids: CAISEYTRAAKNIQYF.

This sequence joins TRBV27 and TRBJ2-2; D remains unclear. This CDR3 comprises 13 residues. The ends were cut back, 4 bases at V and 5 bases at J, with 8 bases in the middle. Germline values: CDR1 MNHEY, CDR2 SMNVEV (reference sequence). The CDR3 DNA reads TGTGCCAGCAGTTCTTTAGTAACCGGGGAGCTGTTTTTT. Protein sequence: CASSSLVTGELFF.

This chain uses TRBV4-2 with TRBJ1-3, with D possibly TRBD1 on 5 matching bases. Trimming removed 3 bases at V and 0 bases at J, with 12 bases between. Germline V lookup: CDR1 LGHNA, CDR2 YNFKEQ. The CDR3 is made up of 16 amino acids. The CDR3 DNA reads as TGTGCCAGCAGCCAGGGAGGGGTAAACTCTGGAAACACCATATATTTT. Translating gives CASSQGGVNSGNTIYF.

V and J are TRBV19 and TRBJ1-5, with no clear D. This CDR3 has 13 amino acids. Trimming removed 3 bases from V and 3 bases from J, with 6 bases in between. Germline CDR1 reads LNHDA; CDR2 reads SQIVND (reference sequence). This CDR3 reads CASSMQFNQPQHF. CDR3 coding DNA: TGTGCCAGTAGTATGCAGTTCAATCAGCCCCAGCATTTT.

The chain joins TRBV11-2 to TRBJ1-4; no clear D. The germline V gene has CDR1 SGHAT and CDR2 FQNNGV. Trimming took off 2 bases at V and 7 bases at J, with 17 bases between the two ends. This CDR3 is 16 amino acids long. The CDR3 coding sequence is TGTGCCAGCAGCTTATACTCCGGGAACGCGGGTGAAAAACTGTTTTTT. Its translation is CASSLYSGNAGEKLFF.

The CDR3 coding sequence is TGTGCCAGCAGTTCAGGCCAGGGGGGCAATGAGCAGTTCTTC. This encodes CASSSGQGGNEQFF. The rearrangement links TRBV27 to TRBJ2-1, with a possible D match to TRBD1 (7 bases). The CDR3 spans 14 residues. Germline V gene lookup returns CDR1 MNHEY and CDR2 SMNVEV (reference sequence). V was trimmed by 4 bases and J by 6 bases, leaving 13 bases between them.

This chain links TRBV9 with TRBJ2-1; TRBD1 is a possible D gene (6 bases). V lost 3 bases, J lost 0 bases, and 7 bases lay in between. The length of the CDR3 is 14 residues. Germline V CDR1 and CDR2: SGDLS, YYNGEE. In DNA form, the CDR3 reads TGTGCCAGCAGCGGGACAGTCTCCTACAATGAGCAGTTCTTC. This translates into CASSGTVSYNEQFF.

The V and J genes are TRBV7-8 and TRBJ2-7; TRBD1 matches 9 bases. The CDR3 runs to 13 residues. V shed 5 bases and J 9 bases; nucleotides not matched to a gene: 8. Germline V gene data show CDR1 as SGHVS and CDR2 as FQNEAQ. CDR3 loop: CASSAPTGGSQYF. CDR3 nucleotides: TGTGCCAGCAGCGCACCGACAGGGGGATCGCAGTACTTC.

The rearrangement uses TRBV6-5 and TRBJ1-1; 9 nucleotides align to TRBD1. Germline lookup yields CDR1 MNHEY and CDR2 SVGAGI. Trimming cost V 8 bases and J 11 bases; bases outside gene matches: 3. This CDR3 spans 10 amino acids. The CDR3 DNA reads TGTGCCAGCGGAGGACAGGGGGCTTTCTTT. Translation: CASGGQGAFF.

CDR3 nucleotides: TGTGCCAGCAGCTTAGGGGTAGCGGTATACGAGCAGTACTTC. Translation: CASSLGVAVYEQYF. V is TRBV11-2 and J is TRBJ2-7, with D perhaps matching TRBD2 (6 bases). The V gene lost 1 base and the J gene lost 4 bases, with 11 bases spanning the gap. Germline values: CDR1 SGHAT, CDR2 FQNNGV. This CDR3 has 14 amino acids.

The genes are TRBV19 and TRBJ1-1; 9 nucleotides align to TRBD1. Germline CDR1 reads LNHDA; CDR2 reads SQIVND (reference sequence). The CDR3 loop spans 15 amino acids. With V trimmed by 5 bases and J by 8 bases, 12 bases remained unmatched. The CDR3 loop reads CASSLAGTGRLEAFF. CDR3 nucleotides: TGTGCCAGTAGTCTGGCCGGGACAGGGAGGTTGGAAGCTTTCTTT.

This clone came up once. The V gene is TRBV11-2, the J gene TRBJ2-1, with D perhaps TRBD1 (6 bases). Per the germline V gene, CDR1 is SGHAT and CDR2 is FQNNGV. The CDR3 spans 15 residues. V shed 4 bases and J shed 0 bases, with 10 bases lying between them. The CDR3 region is CASSSGQSSYNEQFF. The CDR3, as DNA: TGTGCCAGCAGCTCTGGACAGAGCTCCTACAATGAGCAGTTCTTC.

The gene calls are TRBV19 and TRBJ2-2, with a tentative D call TRBD2 (6 bases). Trimming pared 6 bases from V and 6 bases from J, leaving 17 bases between. Germline CDR1 LNHDA, CDR2 SQIVND (reference sequence). The CDR3 loop spans 15 amino acids. As DNA, the CDR3 is TGTGCCAGTAGAGACTGGATCCGGGGGTCCGGGGAGCTGTTTTTT. Translated, it gives CASRDWIRGSGELFF. Looking up the rest from reference TRBV19 and TRBJ2-2 gives the full variable domain: DGGITQSPKYLFRKEGQNVTLSCEQNLNHDAMYWYRQDPGQGLRLIYYSQIVNDFQKGDIAEGYSVSREKKESFPLTVTSAQKNPTAFYLCASRDWIRGSGELFFGEGSRLTVL.

This chain joins TRBV4-3 and TRBJ2-5; 9 bases agree with TRBD2. The germline V gene has CDR1 LGHNA and CDR2 YSLEER. The CDR3 sequence is 15 residues long. V shed 0 bases and J 5 bases; nucleotides not matched to a gene: 4. Here the CDR3 DNA reads TGCGCCAGCAGCCAAGACCTAGCGGGGCGGGAGACCCAGTACTTC. This sequence encodes CASSQDLAGRETQYF.